The entry below gives a single T cell receptor beta chain sequence along with its context. The data were obtained in a study of blood T cell repertoires in COVID-19. The wider study: Samples representing acute and convalescent COVID-19 were sourced from the United States, Italy and Spain. Sources were T cells, B-cell-depleted T cells, or PBMCs; the material itself was cDNA or gDNA.

In the source study's methods: For nucleated cells, counts were estimated from reference gene primer amplification. Libraries were prepared by immunoSEQ multiplex PCR; TCRdb keeps only in-frame clonotypes and omits some of them. V, J and clone size are those of that table, while D and trimming were read from the DNA. The sample includes 60,000 or so clones, about 80% of them seen just once. The CDR3 is 18 amino acids. The V gene end was trimmed by 4 bases and the J gene end by 0 bases; junction bases not matched to a gene: 8. CDR1 and CDR2 from the germline V gene are MGHRA and YSYEKL. This clonotype originated in a man in his sixties with acute or convalescent COVID-19. This sequence joins TRBV4-1 and TRBJ2-6; 8 bases agree with TRBD1. The sample consisted of peripheral blood. The CDR3: CASSLKTGDDSGANVLTF. The CDR3 bases are TGCGCCAGCAGCCTTAAGACAGGGGATGACTCTGGGGCCAACGTCCTGACTTTC.